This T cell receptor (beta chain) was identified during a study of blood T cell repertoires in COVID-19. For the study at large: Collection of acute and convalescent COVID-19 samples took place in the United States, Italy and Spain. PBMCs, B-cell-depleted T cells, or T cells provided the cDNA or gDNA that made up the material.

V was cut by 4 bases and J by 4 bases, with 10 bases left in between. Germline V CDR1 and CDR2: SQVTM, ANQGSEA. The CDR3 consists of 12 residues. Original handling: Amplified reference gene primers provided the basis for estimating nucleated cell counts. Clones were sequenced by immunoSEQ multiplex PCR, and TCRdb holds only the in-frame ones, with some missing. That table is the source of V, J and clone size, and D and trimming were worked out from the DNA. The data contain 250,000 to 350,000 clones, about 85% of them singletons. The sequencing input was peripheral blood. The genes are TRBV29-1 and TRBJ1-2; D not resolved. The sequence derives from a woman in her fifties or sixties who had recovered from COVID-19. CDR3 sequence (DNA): TGCAGCGTTGCAGGTGGCAGCTATGGCTACACCTTC. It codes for CSVAGGSYGYTF. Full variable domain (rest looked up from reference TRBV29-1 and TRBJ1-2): SAVISQKPSRDICQRGTSLTIQCQVDSQVTMMFWYRQQPGQSLTLIATANQGSEATYESGFVIDKFPISRPNLTFSTLTVSNMSPEDSSIYLCSVAGGSYGYTFGSGTRLTVV.